The 6 T cell receptor beta chains in this list originate from one sample, sequenced in a study of shared clonotypes between healthy human individuals. Measured with immunoSEQ multiplex PCR; TCRdb has only the in-frame clones, and not every one. Of some 2,500,000 clones detected, roughly 93% appear once; the ten largest clones hold approximately 0.37%. Sequences were obtained from naive CD4+ T cells from PBMCs. Subset of the sample: CD45RA+ positively selected. These receptors were obtained from a man between 18 and 35 years old in good health. Some clones in this sample may be carry-over from other donors' samples.

The chain carries TRBV5-1 and TRBJ2-5; D is tentatively TRBD1 or TRBD2 (5 bases each). The germline CDR1 and CDR2 sequences are SGHRS and YFSETQ. V lost 0 bases, J lost 5 bases, and 11 bases lay in between. The CDR3 loop spans 14 amino acids. CDR3 sequence: CASSLAPGTETQYF. The CDR3 DNA is TGCGCCAGCAGCTTGGCACCGGGGACGGAGACCCAGTACTTC.

The CDR3 here is CSGGHDYEQYF. The CDR3 region has the DNA TGCAGTGGAGGGCACGACTACGAGCAGTACTTC. V usage is TRBV20-1 and J usage is TRBJ2-5, with D tentatively TRBD2 (5 bases). The DNA end favors TRBJ2-7, so the J call may be wrong. CDR1 and CDR2 from the germline V gene are DFQATT and SNEGSKA (reference sequence). This CDR3 comprises 11 residues.

The DNA for the CDR3 is TGTGCCAGCACCTGGCGGCGAAGCTCCTACAATGAGCAGTTCTTC. It encodes CASTWRRSSYNEQFF. The chain joins TRBV28 to TRBJ2-1; D is undetermined. V shed 7 bases and J shed 0 bases, with 13 bases lying between them. The germline CDR1 and CDR2 sequences are MDHEN and SYDVKM. The CDR3 length is 15 residues.

The chain links TRBV6-6 to TRBJ1-5, with no clear D. The V end lost 2 bases, the J end lost 5 bases, and 10 bases lay between the germline ends. Per the germline V gene, CDR1 is MNHNY and CDR2 is SVGAGI (reference sequence). This CDR3 region has 14 residues. The CDR3 loop is CASSYVQDHQPQHF. The CDR3 DNA follows: TGTGCCAGCAGTTACGTCCAGGACCATCAGCCCCAGCATTTT.

This rearrangement joins TRBV28 to TRBJ1-5; 7 nucleotides align to TRBD1. The germline CDR1 and CDR2 sequences are MDHEN and SYDVKM. The CDR3 is made up of 13 amino acids. The V and J ends lost 7 bases and 11 bases, in that order; junction bases with no gene match: 11. The DNA of the CDR3 is TGTGCCAGCACATCTACAGGGGTTCGGACCCAGCATTTT. Translation: CASTSTGVRTQHF.

The rearrangement uses TRBV15 and TRBJ2-1; 13 bases line up with TRBD2. V lost 3 bases and J lost 8; bases outside the gene matches: 13. The germline V gene has CDR1 LNHNV and CDR2 YYDKDF (reference sequence). CDR3 length equals 18 residues. CDR3 DNA: TGTGCCACCAGCAGTTGGACTAGCGGGAGTACCGGCCCCTATGAGCAGTTCTTC. This gives the protein CATSSWTSGSTGPYEQFF.